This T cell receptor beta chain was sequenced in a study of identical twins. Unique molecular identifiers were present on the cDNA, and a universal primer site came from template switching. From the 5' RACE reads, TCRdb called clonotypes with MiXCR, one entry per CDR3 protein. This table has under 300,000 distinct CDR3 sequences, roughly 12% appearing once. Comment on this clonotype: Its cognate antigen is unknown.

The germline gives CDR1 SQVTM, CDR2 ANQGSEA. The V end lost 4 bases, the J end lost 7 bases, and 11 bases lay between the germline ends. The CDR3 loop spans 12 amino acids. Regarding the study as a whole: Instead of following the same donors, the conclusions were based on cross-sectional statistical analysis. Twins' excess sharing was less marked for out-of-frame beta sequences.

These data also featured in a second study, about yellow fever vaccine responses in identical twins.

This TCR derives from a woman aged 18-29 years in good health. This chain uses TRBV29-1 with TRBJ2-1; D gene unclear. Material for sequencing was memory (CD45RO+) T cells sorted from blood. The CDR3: CSVVFSENEQFF. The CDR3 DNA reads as TGCAGCGTTGTGTTTAGTGAAAATGAGCAGTTCTTC.